This entry describes one TCR beta chain. Its specificity is unknown. The data stem from a study of Ad26.COV2.S vaccination and SARS-CoV-2 variants. In the study overall: Donor joined the COV1001 Ad26.COV2.S trial arm. Study-wide findings and caveats: An underestimation of total T cell responses may have resulted from the TCR breadth and depth analyses.

This CDR3 contains 12 residues. Germline V lookup: CDR1 SQVTM, CDR2 ANQGSEA. V shed 7 bases and J shed 3 bases, with 12 bases lying between them. Some clones are missing from TCRdb's copy, which holds only in-frame ones; the method was immunoSEQ multiplex PCR. The data contain 500,000 or so clones, roughly 89% of them singletons. As for treatment: 15 to 20 received Ad26.COV2.S at low or high dose, single or two shots; about 5 received placebo; per-sample allocation not given. The samples were gathered on day 63 after the first injection of vaccine or placebo. Material: peripheral blood, obtained in a trial of Ad26.COV2.S vaccine versus placebo. The clonotype originates from a person aged 18-60 years who received the Ad26.COV2.S COVID-19 vaccine or a placebo. The chain recombines TRBV29-1 with TRBJ1-1; TRBD1 is a possible D gene (6 bases). CDR3 DNA sequence: TGCAGCGCAAACAGGGAGTACACTGAAGCTTTCTTT. This sequence encodes CSANREYTEAFF.